One sample yielded the 29 T cell receptor beta chains listed below, sequenced in a study of T cell responses to AZD1222 COVID-19 vaccine. TCRdb's copy holds only in-frame clones and misses some; the assay was immunoSEQ multiplex PCR. Here the sample spans roughly 150,000 clones, less than 95% being singletons. Sequences were derived from peripheral blood, sampled 28 days after the second AZD1222 dose. These receptors all come from an adult who received the AZD1222 COVID-19 vaccine.

V usage is TRBV6-5 and J usage is TRBJ2-4, with a weak D call TRBD1 (6 bases). V was cut by 4 bases and J by 2 bases, with 15 bases left in between. The CDR3 has 16 residues. From germline, CDR1 is MNHEY and CDR2 SVGAGI. This CDR3 reads CASSSQGWGTKNIQYF. CDR3 in DNA: TGTGCCAGCAGTTCCCAGGGGTGGGGTACCAAAAACATTCAGTACTTC.

The chain recombines TRBV12-3 or TRBV12-4 with TRBJ1-2, with a weak D call TRBD1 (5 bases). V lost 6 bases and J lost 9, with 14 bases in between. The CDR3 runs to 12 residues. The CDR3 is CASSPGGLSYTF. The CDR3 nucleotides read TGTGCCAGCAGCCCGGGGGGTCTAAGCTACACCTTC.

The chain has TRBV2 and TRBJ1-2, with TRBD1 as a possible D gene (6 bases). The CDR3 sequence is 13 residues long. CDR1 and CDR2 from the germline V gene are SNHLY and FYNNEI. Trimming took 6 bases from V and 8 from J, leaving 16 bases between them. The CDR3 is CASRRESGDGYTF. CDR3 in DNA: TGTGCCAGCAGGCGGGAGTCAGGGGACGGCTACACCTTC.

The rearrangement uses TRBV5-1 and TRBJ2-7; D may be TRBD2 (5 bases). The CDR3 spans 13 residues. The germline V and J ends were trimmed by 4 bases and 3 bases, with 11 bases remaining between them. Germline CDR1 SGHRS, CDR2 YFSETQ. Here the CDR3 reads CASSPDSYYEQYF. CDR3 nucleotide sequence: TGCGCCAGCAGCCCGGACTCGTACTACGAGCAGTACTTC.

This clone showed up just once. The J gene is TRBJ1-2, the V gene TRBV5-1; D is ambiguous. The V gene lost 3 bases and the J gene lost 4 bases, with 10 bases spanning the gap. This CDR3 contains 13 residues. Germline values: CDR1 SGHRS, CDR2 YFSETQ. The CDR3 sequence is CASSSPSIYGYTF. CDR3 coding DNA: TGCGCCAGCAGCTCCCCGAGCATCTATGGCTACACCTTC.

The chain joins TRBV28 to TRBJ2-7, with 7 bases lining up with TRBD1. This CDR3 has 15 residues. V lost 4 bases to trimming and J lost 6 bases; unmatched junction nucleotides: 12. In germline, CDR1 is MDHEN, CDR2 SYDVKM. The CDR3 DNA reads TGTGCCAGCAGTTCCTACCCCCCCGGGACAGTCGAGCAGTACTTC. This encodes CASSSYPPGTVEQYF.

This sequence joins TRBV4-3 and TRBJ1-1, with D hard to call. V was trimmed by 2 bases and J by 4 bases, leaving 11 bases between them. CDR1 and CDR2 from the germline V gene are LGHNA and YSLEER. This CDR3 is 14 amino acids long. CDR3 bases: TGCGCCAGCAGCCAATCAGCAGGACTCACTGAAGCTTTCTTT. This translates into CASSQSAGLTEAFF.

This chain links TRBV28 with TRBJ2-7; 7 bases match TRBD1. V lost 6 bases and J lost 4; bases outside the gene matches: 12. The germline V gene encodes CDR1 MDHEN and CDR2 SYDVKM. The CDR3 runs 15 residues. The DNA of the CDR3 is TGTGCCAGCAGGGGTACGGACAGGTTCGGGTACGAGCAGTACTTC. Protein: CASRGTDRFGYEQYF.

To note about this clone: At one of its ends the junction is not consistent with the germline gene, which may arise from a read error. The CDR3 spells CARRGVGGPDGVNYGYTF. The CDR3 nucleotides are TGTGCCCGCAGGGGCGTGGGGGGGCCGGACGGCGTTAACTATGGCTACACCTTC. This rearrangement joins TRBV5-5 to TRBJ1-2; D may be TRBD1 (6 bases). CDR1 and CDR2 from the germline V gene are SGHKS and YYEKEE (reference sequence). The CDR3 runs to 18 residues.

The V and J genes are TRBV19 and TRBJ2-3; D perhaps matches TRBD1 (7 bases). Per germline, CDR1 LNHDA and CDR2 SQIVND (reference sequence). With 1 base removed from V and 8 bases from J, the gap between germline ends came to 25 bases. The CDR3 totals 18 residues. DNA for the CDR3: TGTGCCAGTAGTATAGGGCCCGGAGGAGGGGGCATCTCAGTTACGCAGTATTTT. Translating it yields CASSIGPGGGGISVTQYF.

The J gene is TRBJ1-4, the V gene TRBV27, with 9 nucleotides matching TRBD1. This CDR3 spans 14 amino acids. J gave up 5 bases and V 8 bases, and 6 bases lay outside the gene matches. Germline V gene lookup returns CDR1 MNHEY and CDR2 SMNVEV (reference sequence). CDR3: CASRTGGGNEKLFF. In DNA, the CDR3 is TGTGCCAGCCGTACAGGGGGCGGGAATGAAAAACTGTTTTTT.

The chain links TRBV3-1 (or the pseudogene TRBV3-2) to TRBJ1-3; no clear D gene. Per germline, CDR1 LGHDT and CDR2 YNNKEL (reference sequence). Trimming cost V 1 base and J 0 bases, with 10 bases left between them. This CDR3 has 16 amino acids. CDR3 bases: TGTGCCAGCAGCCAAGGGAGGCTACTCTCTGGAAACACCATATATTTT. It encodes CASSQGRLLSGNTIYF.

This sequence joins TRBV5-6 and TRBJ1-5; TRBD1 might be the D (6 bases). V gave up 1 base and J gave up 5 bases, with 13 bases separating them. Per germline, CDR1 SGHDT and CDR2 YYEEEE. The length of the CDR3 is 15 residues. CDR3 sequence: CASSLYDRSYQPQHF. CDR3 coding DNA: TGTGCCAGCAGCTTGTATGACAGGTCCTATCAGCCCCAGCATTTT. The variable domain in full, completed from reference TRBV5-6 and TRBJ1-5, reads DAGVTQSPTHLIKTRGQQVTLRCSPKSGHDTVSWYQQALGQGPQFIFQYYEEEERQRGNFPDRFSGHQFPNYSSELNVNALLLGDSALYLCASSLYDRSYQPQHFGDGTRLSIL.

This clone was detected a few times. The rearrangement links TRBV10-3 to TRBJ2-5, with a possible D match to TRBD2 (6 bases). Deletions cut 4 bases from V and 5 bases from J, with 17 bases between. The CDR3 sequence is 15 residues long. The germline V gene encodes CDR1 ENHRY and CDR2 SYGVKD. CDR3 DNA: TGTGCCATCAGTGGCGGGACCCCTGGGGAGGAGACCCAGTACTTC. Protein sequence: CAISGGTPGEETQYF.

This clone has just one count. The V and J genes are TRBV6-5 and TRBJ2-7; D is tentatively TRBD1 or TRBD2 (6 bases each). Germline V gene lookup returns CDR1 MNHEY and CDR2 SVGAGI. This CDR3 comprises 13 residues. V was shortened by 5 bases and J by 3 bases, with 11 bases between the two germline ends. The CDR3 spells CASSQGTDYEQYF. Here the CDR3 DNA reads TGTGCCAGCAGTCAGGGGACTGACTACGAGCAGTACTTC.

This sequence joins TRBV28 and TRBJ1-5; the D is unclear. Germline CDR1 is MDHEN and CDR2 is SYDVKM. Trimming took off 3 bases at V and 8 bases at J, with 14 bases between the two ends. There are 14 residues in the CDR3. CDR3 protein: CASSLAAAIKPQHF. CDR3 bases: TGTGCCAGCAGTTTGGCGGCTGCGATAAAGCCCCAGCATTTT. The full variable domain, its missing parts supplied by reference TRBV28 and TRBJ1-5, is DVKVTQSSRYLVKRTGEKVFLECVQDMDHENMFWYRQDPGLGLRLIYFSYDVKMKEKGDIPEGYSVSREKKERFSLILESASTNQTSMYLCASSLAAAIKPQHFGDGTRLSIL.

In this sample, this clone is medium-sized. At the DNA level, this CDR3 is encoded by other sequences in the same sample as well. The V and J genes are TRBV5-4 and TRBJ1-2; D unresolved. The germline gives CDR1 SGHNT, CDR2 YYREEE (reference sequence). CDR3 length equals 13 residues. The V and J ends lost 1 base and 0 bases respectively, with 4 bases between them. The CDR3 DNA sequence: TGTGCCAGCAGCTTGCCCTCTAACTATGGCTACACCTTC. Translated: CASSLPSNYGYTF.

The chain uses TRBV5-4 and TRBJ2-7; D is perhaps TRBD1 or TRBD2 (7 bases each). The length of the CDR3 is 15 residues. Trimming took off 0 bases at V and 4 bases at J, with 14 bases between the two ends. CDR1 is SGHNT and CDR2 is YYREEE in the germline V gene (reference sequence). The CDR3 DNA is TGTGCCAGCAGCTTGGAGACAGGGAGGGAGTACGAGCAGTACTTC. It is translated as CASSLETGREYEQYF.

The genes are TRBV5-1 and TRBJ1-2; 7 nucleotides match TRBD1. This CDR3 has 15 amino acids. Germline trimming cut 1 base from V and 3 bases from J; bases unmatched to any gene: 6. Germline CDR1 is SGHRS and CDR2 is YFSETQ. The DNA of the CDR3 is TGCGCCAGCAGCTTGTCGGGAACAGGGGACTATGGCTACACCTTC. Its protein is CASSLSGTGDYGYTF.

The CDR3, as DNA: TGCGCCAGCAGCCAACCCGTCAGGGGACGTAATCAGCCCCAGCATTTT. Translating gives CASSQPVRGRNQPQHF. V and J are TRBV4-1 and TRBJ1-5, with a tentative D call TRBD1 (6 bases). Germline CDR1 reads MGHRA; CDR2 reads YSYEKL. The CDR3 is 16 amino acids. Trimming removed 2 bases at V and 4 bases at J, with 15 bases between.

The chain employs TRBV19 and TRBJ1-5; tentative D call: TRBD1 (6 bases). The CDR3 spans 14 residues. The germline V gene encodes CDR1 LNHDA and CDR2 SQIVND (reference sequence). Trimming stripped 7 bases from V and 6 bases from J, with 16 bases between. CDR3 bases: TGTGCCAGTACTACGGGCGGGGGCGGTCAGCCCCAGCATTTT. Translating it yields CASTTGGGGQPQHF.

This chain joins TRBV5-1 and TRBJ2-5; maybe TRBD2 (6 bases). Trimming took off 3 bases at V and 5 bases at J, with 14 bases between the two ends. Germline V gives CDR1 SGHRS, CDR2 YFSETQ. This CDR3 is built from 14 residues. The CDR3 DNA follows: TGCGCCAGCAGCTCCCAGGGAGGTGGGGAGACCCAGTACTTC. As protein: CASSSQGGGETQYF. The whole variable domain, filled in from reference TRBV5-1 and TRBJ2-5, reads KAGVTQTPRYLIKTRGQQVTLSCSPISGHRSVSWYQQTPGQGLQFLFEYFSETQRNKGNFPGRFSGRQFSNSRSEMNVSTLELGDSALYLCASSSQGGGETQYFGPGTRLLVL.

The chain links TRBV12-3 or TRBV12-4 to TRBJ2-2, with 10 nucleotides matching TRBD1. J gave up 6 bases and V 11 bases, and 6 bases lay outside the gene matches. The CDR3 is made up of 13 amino acids. The CDR3 loop is CAYRQGASGELFF. DNA of the CDR3: TGTGCCTACCGACAGGGGGCCTCCGGGGAGCTGTTTTTT.

This sequence joins TRBV3-1 (or the pseudogene TRBV3-2) and TRBJ2-1; 7 positions match TRBD2. Germline CDR1 and CDR2: LGHDT and YNNKEL (reference sequence). V shed 4 bases, J shed 6 bases, and the junction held 9 bases outside the gene matches. The CDR3 contains 15 residues. The CDR3 loop is CASSPGLADTNEQFF. In DNA form, the CDR3 reads TGTGCCAGCAGCCCCGGGCTAGCGGATACCAATGAGCAGTTCTTC.

The rearrangement links TRBV28 to TRBJ2-3, with D perhaps TRBD2 (6 bases). CDR1 and CDR2 from the germline V gene are MDHEN and SYDVKM. The V and J ends lost 1 base and 5 bases respectively, with 19 bases between them. This CDR3 contains 17 residues. The CDR3: CASSLFPGTFWGDTQYF. DNA for the CDR3: TGTGCCAGCAGTTTATTCCCCGGGACTTTCTGGGGAGATACGCAGTATTTT.

The rearrangement joins TRBV6-5 to TRBJ2-3; D is perhaps TRBD2 (5 bases). This CDR3 spans 13 amino acids. The germline V gene encodes CDR1 MNHEY and CDR2 SVGAGI. V lost 0 bases and J lost 8, with 9 bases in between. The CDR3 here is CASSYSIGGTQYF. The CDR3 nucleotides read TGTGCCAGCAGTTACTCGATTGGAGGTACGCAGTATTTT.

The J gene is TRBJ1-2, the V gene TRBV12-3 or TRBV12-4; TRBD1 might be the D (6 bases). The CDR3 sequence is 11 residues long. Trimming removed 6 bases at V and 14 bases at J, with 16 bases between. CDR3 bases: TGTGCCAGCAGCCGGGGGGCGGGGGCGACCTTC. Translating it yields CASSRGAGATF.

The chain joins TRBV28 to TRBJ2-7; possibly TRBD1 or TRBD2 for D (5 bases each). In germline, CDR1 is MDHEN, CDR2 SYDVKM. Trimming took off 3 bases at V and 3 bases at J, with 18 bases between the two ends. The length of the CDR3 is 16 residues. The CDR3 DNA sequence: TGTGCCAGCAGTTTGAGGGGCGCGCTGGGGCACTACGAGCAGTACTTC. This encodes CASSLRGALGHYEQYF.

This chain links TRBV13 with TRBJ1-4, with a weak D call TRBD1 (6 bases). Germline lookup yields CDR1 PRHDT and CDR2 FYEKMQ (reference sequence). Trimming took 5 bases from V and 7 from J, leaving 17 bases between them. The CDR3 sequence is 15 residues long. The CDR3 coding sequence is TGTGCCAGCAGCCACCGGGCAGGGGCCCCTGAAAAACTGTTTTTT. It yields the protein CASSHRAGAPEKLFF.